The 16 T cell receptor beta chains below all came from one sample that was sequenced in a study of cytomegalovirus exposure and HLA in healthy donors. PCR involved 60 Vbeta and 13 Jbeta primers. Some clones are missing from TCRdb's copy, which holds only in-frame ones; the method was immunoSEQ multiplex PCR. The data hold approximately 140,000 clones, with about 60% observed a single time. Sequenced material: PBMCs. The source is a woman aged 55-70 years in good health and CMV-seropositive.

This clone was seen more than once but under ten times. The chain carries TRBV7-6 and TRBJ1-1; D may be TRBD1 (5 bases). V was pared by 6 bases and J by 1 base, with 9 bases between. The CDR3 sequence is 13 residues long. CDR1 and CDR2 (germline): SGHVS, FNYEAQ. CDR3 DNA: TGTGCCAGCAGTTTAACAGGGAACACTGAAGCTTTCTTT. Translation: CASSLTGNTEAFF.

The rearrangement joins TRBV5-1 to TRBJ2-7, with D maybe TRBD1 (5 bases). Germline-derived CDR1 and CDR2 are SGHRS and YFSETQ. The V gene lost 1 base and the J gene lost 5 bases, with 13 bases spanning the gap. This CDR3 has 14 residues. This CDR3 reads CASSLRSTGNEQYF. For the CDR3, the DNA is TGCGCCAGCAGCTTGAGGTCCACAGGAAACGAGCAGTACTTC.

This chain joins TRBV27 and TRBJ1-5, with 7 bases that match TRBD1. CDR3 length: 15 amino acids. Looked up from germline, CDR1 is MNHEY and CDR2 is SMNVEV (reference sequence). Germline trimming cut 5 bases from V and 2 bases from J; bases unmatched to any gene: 6. CDR3 sequence reads: CASSRQGGGNQPQHF. CDR3 DNA: TGTGCCAGCAGTCGACAGGGTGGTGGCAATCAGCCCCAGCATTTT.

The chain couples TRBV11-2 to TRBJ1-5; a weak D match, TRBD1 (5 bases). V was shortened by 8 bases and J by 4 bases, with 15 bases between the two germline ends. This CDR3 contains 14 residues. Germline CDR1 reads SGHAT; CDR2 reads FQNNGV. CDR3 DNA: TGTGCCAGCTCCCGACCGGGGGGTAATCAGCCCCAGCATTTT. It is translated as CASSRPGGNQPQHF.

The J gene is TRBJ2-5, the V gene TRBV5-4, with 10 bases identical to TRBD2. CDR3 size: 16 residues. Trimming removed 3 bases from V and 8 bases from J; junction bases left unmatched: 13. CDR1 is SGHNT, CDR2 YYREEE, per germline (reference sequence). The CDR3 nucleotides read TGTGCCAGCAGCTCCTGGACTAGCGGAACTTCGGGAACCCAGTACTTC. Translating it yields CASSSWTSGTSGTQYF.

The chain combines TRBV11-2 with TRBJ2-1, with TRBD1 matching 7 bases. From germline, CDR1 is SGHAT and CDR2 FQNNGV. The CDR3 is made up of 15 amino acids. J gave up 7 bases and V 6 bases, and 12 bases lay outside the gene matches. CDR3 loop: CASRKTGYPFNEQFF. The CDR3 nucleotides read TGTGCCAGCAGGAAGACAGGGTACCCCTTTAATGAGCAGTTCTTC.

This CDR3 reads CASSPGQPTQYF. The CDR3, as DNA: TGTGCCAGCAGCCCGGGACAGCCAACCCAGTACTTC. This sequence joins TRBV7-6 and TRBJ2-5; 7 positions agree with TRBD1. CDR1 is SGHVS and CDR2 is FNYEAQ in the germline V gene. The CDR3 is 12 amino acids. V lost 5 bases and J lost 8; bases outside the gene matches: 5.

This clone came up a few times. The chain recombines TRBV5-1 with TRBJ2-7, with D perhaps TRBD1 (5 bases). Looked up from germline, CDR1 is SGHRS and CDR2 is YFSETQ. The CDR3 runs to 14 residues. V was clipped by 0 bases and J by 2 bases, with 9 bases between them. This CDR3 is CASSLAVGPYEQYF. The CDR3 DNA reads TGCGCCAGCAGCTTGGCGGTGGGGCCCTACGAGCAGTACTTC.

V and J are TRBV7-2 and TRBJ2-3; D possibly corresponds to TRBD1 (5 bases). The CDR3 spans 16 residues. Trimming took 1 base from V and 4 from J, leaving 15 bases between them. The germline CDR1 and CDR2 sequences are SGHTA and FQGNSA. CDR3 coding DNA: TGTGCCAGCAGCTTAGATCAGGGTTTCAGCGCAGATACGCAGTATTTT. The encoded protein is CASSLDQGFSADTQYF.

J is TRBJ2-1 and V is TRBV6-1; 12 bases agree with TRBD2. Trimming removed 9 bases from V and 4 bases from J; junction bases left unmatched: 4. The germline V gene has CDR1 MNHNS and CDR2 SASEGT. This CDR3 region has 14 residues. The CDR3 here is CASTGLAGYNEQFF. The CDR3 DNA reads TGTGCCAGTACTGGACTAGCGGGGTACAATGAGCAGTTCTTC.

The chain joins TRBV27 to TRBJ2-1, with a possible D match to TRBD2 (6 bases). This CDR3 contains 13 residues. Trimming left V 4 bases short and J 11 bases short, with 15 bases between. Per germline, CDR1 MNHEY and CDR2 SMNVEV (reference sequence). The CDR3 DNA sequence: TGTGCCAGCAGTTGGACCGGGGGAAAGCAGCAGTTCTTC. Translating it yields CASSWTGGKQQFF.

A few counts support this clone. The chain links TRBV4-1 to TRBJ2-2; 7 bases agree with TRBD2. V was clipped by 4 bases and J by 1 base; unmatched bases: 3. The CDR3 loop spans 15 amino acids. Germline V gene lookup returns CDR1 MGHRA and CDR2 YSYEKL. CDR3 nucleotides: TGCGCCAGCAGCCGACTAGCCTTGAACACCGGGGAGCTGTTTTTT. Protein sequence: CASSRLALNTGELFF.

This clone was recorded a few times. V and J are TRBV6-1 and TRBJ1-1; D is perhaps TRBD1 (5 bases). Trimming shortened V by 6 bases and J by 3 bases, and 8 bases separated the two germline ends. Germline V gene lookup returns CDR1 MNHNS and CDR2 SASEGT. CDR3 length: 12 amino acids. The CDR3 region has the DNA TGTGCCAGCAGGGACACCCACACTGAAGCTTTCTTT. Its translation: CASRDTHTEAFF.

V and J are TRBV18 and TRBJ1-1; D not resolved. The CDR3 covers 13 residues. The V end lost 4 bases, the J end lost 3 bases, and 9 bases lay between the germline ends. Germline values: CDR1 KGHSH, CDR2 LQKENI. This CDR3 is CASSQTRDTEAFF. The CDR3 DNA follows: TGTGCCAGCTCACAAACCCGGGACACTGAAGCTTTCTTT.

The table lists this clone with a count of one. This chain links TRBV7-2 with TRBJ2-3; 7 bases line up with TRBD2. Germline V gene sequence: CDR1 SGHTA, CDR2 FQGNSA. After removal of 4 bases from V and 6 bases from J, the junction contained 4 bases not matched to a gene. The CDR3 consists of 13 residues. The CDR3 is CASSSRAGDTQYF. The CDR3 bases are TGTGCCAGCAGCTCACGAGCGGGGGATACGCAGTATTTT.

This clone was recorded only once. V and J are TRBV7-2 and TRBJ1-1; tentative D call: TRBD1 (5 bases). Germline values: CDR1 SGHTA, CDR2 FQGNSA. The CDR3 is made up of 14 amino acids. Trimming stripped 2 bases from V and 2 bases from J, with 9 bases between. DNA for the CDR3: TGTGCCAGCAGCTTACGGGGGGACAACACTGAAGCTTTCTTT. It specifies CASSLRGDNTEAFF. The variable domain in full, completed from reference TRBV7-2 and TRBJ1-1, reads GAGVSQSPSNKVTEKGKDVELRCDPISGHTALYWYRQSLGQGLEFLIYFQGNSAPDKSGLPSDRFSAERTGGSVSTLTIQRTQQEDSAVYLCASSLRGDNTEAFFGQGTRLTVV.